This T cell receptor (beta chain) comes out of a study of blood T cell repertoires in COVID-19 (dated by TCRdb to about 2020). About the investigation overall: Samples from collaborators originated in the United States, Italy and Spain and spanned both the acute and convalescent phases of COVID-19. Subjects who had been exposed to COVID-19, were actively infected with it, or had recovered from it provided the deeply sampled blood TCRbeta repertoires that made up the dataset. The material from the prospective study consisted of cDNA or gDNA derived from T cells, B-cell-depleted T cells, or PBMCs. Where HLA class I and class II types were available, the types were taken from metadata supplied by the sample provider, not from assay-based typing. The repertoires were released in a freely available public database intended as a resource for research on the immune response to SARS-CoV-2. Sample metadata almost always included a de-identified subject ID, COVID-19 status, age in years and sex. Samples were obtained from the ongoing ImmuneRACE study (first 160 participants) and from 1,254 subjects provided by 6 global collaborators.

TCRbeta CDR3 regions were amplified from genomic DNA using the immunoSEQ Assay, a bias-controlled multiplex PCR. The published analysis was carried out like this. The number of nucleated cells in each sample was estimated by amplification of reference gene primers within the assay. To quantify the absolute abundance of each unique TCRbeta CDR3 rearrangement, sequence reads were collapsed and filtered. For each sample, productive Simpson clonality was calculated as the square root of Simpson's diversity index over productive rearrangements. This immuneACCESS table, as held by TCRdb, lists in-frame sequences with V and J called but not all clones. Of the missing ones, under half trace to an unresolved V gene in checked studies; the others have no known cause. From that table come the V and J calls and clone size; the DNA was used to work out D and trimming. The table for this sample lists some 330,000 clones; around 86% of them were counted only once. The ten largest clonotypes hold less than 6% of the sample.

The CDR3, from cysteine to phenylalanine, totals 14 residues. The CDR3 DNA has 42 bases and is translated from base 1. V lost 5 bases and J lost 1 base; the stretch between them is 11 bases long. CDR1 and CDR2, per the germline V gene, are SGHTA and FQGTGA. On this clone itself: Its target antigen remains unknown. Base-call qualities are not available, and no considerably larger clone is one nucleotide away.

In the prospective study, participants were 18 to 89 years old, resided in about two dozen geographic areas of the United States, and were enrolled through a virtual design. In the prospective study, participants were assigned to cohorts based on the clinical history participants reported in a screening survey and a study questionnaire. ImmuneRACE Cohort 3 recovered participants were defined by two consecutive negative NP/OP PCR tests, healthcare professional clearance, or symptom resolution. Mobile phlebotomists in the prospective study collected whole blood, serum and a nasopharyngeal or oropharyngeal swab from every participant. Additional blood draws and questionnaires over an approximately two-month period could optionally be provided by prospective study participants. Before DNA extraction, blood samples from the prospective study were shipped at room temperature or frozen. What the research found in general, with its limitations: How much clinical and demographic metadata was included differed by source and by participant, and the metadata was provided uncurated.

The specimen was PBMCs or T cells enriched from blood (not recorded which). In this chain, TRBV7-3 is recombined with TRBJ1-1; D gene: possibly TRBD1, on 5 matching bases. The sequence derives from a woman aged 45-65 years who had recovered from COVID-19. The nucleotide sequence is TGTGCCAGCAGCACCCAGGGTGGGAACACTGAAGCTTTCTTT. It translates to CASSTQGGNTEAFF.